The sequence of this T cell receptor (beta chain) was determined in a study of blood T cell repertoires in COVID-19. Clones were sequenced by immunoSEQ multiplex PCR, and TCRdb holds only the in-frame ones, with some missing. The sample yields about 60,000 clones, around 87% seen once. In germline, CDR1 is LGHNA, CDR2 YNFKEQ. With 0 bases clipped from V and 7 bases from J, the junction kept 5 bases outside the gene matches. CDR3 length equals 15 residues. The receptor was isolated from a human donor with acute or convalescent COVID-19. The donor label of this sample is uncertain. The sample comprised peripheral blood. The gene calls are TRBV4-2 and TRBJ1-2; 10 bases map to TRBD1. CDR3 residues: CASSQDRQGAGGYTF. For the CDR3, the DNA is TGTGCCAGCAGCCAAGATCGACAGGGGGCGGGTGGCTACACCTTC.